The 21 T cell receptor beta chains below come from one sample, sequenced in a study of neurological immune-mediated disorders. TCRdb re-called the 5' RACE reads with MiXCR, one entry per CDR3 protein. The sample contains around 33,000 distinct CDR3 sequences, around 7.8% of which appear only once. Material for sequencing was PBMCs. These receptors were obtained from a woman between 35 and 50 years old in good health.

This clonotype appeared many times. The chain carries TRBV20-1 and TRBJ1-2; D is perhaps TRBD1 (5 bases). The CDR3 sequence is 13 residues long. The ends were cut back, 0 bases at V and 7 bases at J, with 12 bases in the middle. Germline lookup yields CDR1 DFQATT and CDR2 SNEGSKA (reference sequence). This CDR3 reads CSARDMGLGGYTF. The CDR3 DNA reads as TGCAGTGCTAGAGATATGGGGCTGGGTGGCTACACCTTC.

This clonotype was seen many times. V usage is TRBV18 and J usage is TRBJ2-1; 7 bases fit TRBD1. This CDR3 has 13 amino acids. The V gene end was trimmed by 6 bases and the J gene end by 10 bases; junction bases not matched to a gene: 9. Germline V gene sequence: CDR1 KGHSH, CDR2 LQKENI. The CDR3 loop reads CASSPGQRVEQFF. The CDR3 DNA follows: TGTGCCAGCTCGCCGGGACAGAGGGTCGAGCAGTTCTTC.

This clonotype came up many times. The chain joins TRBV28 to TRBJ1-1, with TRBD1 as a possible D gene (5 bases). The ends were cut back, 5 bases at V and 2 bases at J, with 9 bases in the middle. Germline V CDR1 and CDR2: MDHEN, SYDVKM. The CDR3 consists of 13 residues. CDR3 sequence (DNA): TGTGCCAGCAGTCCCGACAGCAACACTGAAGCTTTCTTT. Translated, it gives CASSPDSNTEAFF.

The sample holds many counts of this clonotype. The chain employs TRBV7-8 and TRBJ2-3; 7 positions agree with TRBD2. The V gene end was trimmed by 2 bases and the J gene end by 5 bases; junction bases not matched to a gene: 13. From germline, CDR1 is SGHVS and CDR2 FQNEAQ. The CDR3 consists of 17 residues. CDR3 residues: CASSLNGFSGVGDTQYF. In DNA form, the CDR3 reads TGTGCCAGCAGCTTAAACGGCTTCAGCGGGGTAGGAGATACGCAGTATTTT.

This clonotype occurred many times. The chain carries TRBV29-1 and TRBJ2-7; maybe TRBD2 (5 bases). The germline V gene has CDR1 SQVTM and CDR2 ANQGSEA. V lost 1 base, J lost 5 bases, and 9 bases lay in between. The CDR3 sequence is 12 residues long. The CDR3 spells CSVEAWEHEQYF. Written as DNA, the CDR3 is TGCAGCGTTGAAGCCTGGGAGCACGAGCAGTACTTC.

The CDR3 reads CASSPGSNYGYTF. In DNA, the CDR3 is TGTGCCAGCAGCCCCGGGAGTAACTATGGCTACACCTTC. The chain carries TRBV12-3 or TRBV12-4 and TRBJ1-2; D unresolved. This CDR3 has 13 residues. V was trimmed by 6 bases and J by 1 base, leaving 9 bases between them.

Points on this clonotype: At one end, the junction sequence differs from germline, possibly due to a read error. The chain uses TRBV6-5 and TRBJ1-6, with D hard to call. Germline CDR1 and CDR2: MNHEY and SVGAGI. The CDR3 is made up of 17 amino acids. The CDR3: CASSYSGKVKYNSPLHF. For the CDR3, the DNA is TGTGCCAGCAGTTACTCGGGCAAGGTCAAGTATAATTCACCACTCCACTTT.

Ten or more counts support this clonotype. This rearrangement joins TRBV5-1 to TRBJ2-5; 9 bases are a match to TRBD1. Germline assignment: CDR1 SGHRS and CDR2 YFSETQ. The trim removed 2 bases at V and 5 bases at J, leaving 7 bases unmatched. The CDR3 length is 15 residues. The CDR3 sequence: CASSFTGGARETQYF. The DNA for the CDR3 is TGCGCCAGCAGCTTTACAGGGGGCGCGCGGGAGACCCAGTACTTC.

The table lists this clonotype with a few counts. The J gene is TRBJ2-5, the V gene TRBV5-6; 8 bases line up with TRBD1. V shed 4 bases and J 5 bases; nucleotides not matched to a gene: 10. This CDR3 contains 15 residues. Per the germline V gene, CDR1 is SGHDT and CDR2 is YYEEEE. The CDR3 reads CASSLTGTGRETQYF. CDR3 coding DNA: TGTGCCAGCAGCCTTACCGGGACAGGCAGGGAGACCCAGTACTTC.

This clonotype was seen at least ten times. CDR3 loop: CASSYRRGGNEQFF. In nucleotides, the CDR3 is TGCGCCAGCAGCTACCGCCGCGGGGGAAATGAGCAGTTCTTC. The chain recombines TRBV5-1 with TRBJ2-1, with TRBD2 matching 7 bases. The J segment lost 7 bases and the V segment lost 3 bases, leaving 7 bases of the junction unmatched. The V gene's germline CDR1 is SGHRS and CDR2 YFSETQ. The CDR3 consists of 14 residues.

This clonotype has a count of ten or more. V and J are TRBV20-1 and TRBJ1-5, with 7 bases that match TRBD1. Germline loops: CDR1 DFQATT, CDR2 SNEGSKA (reference sequence). CDR3 length: 13 residues. Losses at the gene ends were 6 bases for V and 4 bases for J; bases not matched to a gene: 6. CDR3 sequence reads: CSARRDSNQPQHF. CDR3 nucleotide sequence: TGCAGTGCCAGAAGGGACAGTAATCAGCCCCAGCATTTT.

Many counts were recorded for this clonotype. The chain recombines TRBV5-1 with TRBJ2-3; D is uncertain. CDR1 is SGHRS and CDR2 is YFSETQ in the germline V gene. V was pared by 0 bases and J by 3 bases, with 5 bases between. The CDR3 has 13 amino acids. CDR3 in amino acids: CASSLEGTDTQYF. For the CDR3, the DNA is TGCGCCAGCAGCTTGGAAGGGACAGATACGCAGTATTTT.

This clonotype was observed many times. The chain couples TRBV25-1 to TRBJ1-2; TRBD1 might be the D (5 bases). From germline, CDR1 is MGHDK and CDR2 SYGVNS. The CDR3 loop spans 14 amino acids. Deletions cut 2 bases from V and 3 bases from J, with 10 bases between. For the CDR3, the DNA is TGTGCCAGCAGTGAAGCTGGGGACCACTATGGCTACACCTTC. Translated: CASSEAGDHYGYTF.

Remarks on this clonotype: This may stem from a read error, because a much larger clone lies one nucleotide away. The V call is TRBV5-1, the J call TRBJ2-7; D is unresolved. CDR1 and CDR2 (germline): SGHRS, YFSETQ. The CDR3 totals 13 residues. The CDR3 DNA reads TGCGCCAGCAGCTTGGATCCCAACTACGCGCAGTACTTC. Protein product: CASSLDPNYAQYF.

This clonotype was seen ten or more times. The genes are TRBV5-1 and TRBJ2-2, with D possibly called TRBD1 or TRBD2 (6 bases each). The CDR3 has 16 amino acids. Germline CDR1 is SGHRS and CDR2 is YFSETQ. The V end lost 4 bases, the J end lost 4 bases, and 17 bases lay between the germline ends. The CDR3 DNA follows: TGCGCCAGCAGCCAGAAAAGGGGGGAGAGCACCGGGGAGCTGTTTTTT. Its protein product is CASSQKRGESTGELFF.

At least ten counts were recorded for this clonotype. The V and J genes are TRBV5-5 and TRBJ2-7; 8 positions agree with TRBD2. Germline-derived CDR1 and CDR2 are SGHKS and YYEKEE (reference sequence). V gave up 4 bases and J gave up 2 bases; unmatched junction bases: 5. The CDR3 has 14 amino acids. Here the CDR3 reads CASSPPGLAYEQYF. The CDR3, as DNA: TGTGCCAGCAGCCCTCCGGGACTAGCCTACGAGCAGTACTTC.

This clonotype has at least ten counts. The chain has TRBV28 and TRBJ2-7; 7 nucleotides align to TRBD2. The CDR3 is made up of 16 amino acids. The V gene's germline CDR1 is MDHEN and CDR2 SYDVKM. V lost 3 bases and J lost 2; bases outside the gene matches: 10. CDR3 amino acids: CASSLTLGSGAYEQYF. In DNA, the CDR3 is TGTGCCAGCAGTTTGACCCTCGGGAGCGGGGCCTACGAGCAGTACTTC. Using reference TRBV28 and TRBJ2-7 for the parts outside the CDR3, the full variable domain is DVKVTQSSRYLVKRTGEKVFLECVQDMDHENMFWYRQDPGLGLRLIYFSYDVKMKEKGDIPEGYSVSREKKERFSLILESASTNQTSMYLCASSLTLGSGAYEQYFGPGTRLTVT.

This clonotype was seen ten or more times. The CDR3 is CASSFGVRSPLHF. The CDR3 DNA reads TGTGCCAGCAGCTTCGGGGTCCGGTCACCCCTCCACTTT. V gene TRBV14 combines with J gene TRBJ1-6; D call uncertain. The V end lost 5 bases, the J end lost 10 bases, and 12 bases lay between the germline ends. Germline values: CDR1 SGHDN, CDR2 FVKESK. The CDR3 loop spans 13 amino acids.

This clonotype was observed many times. CDR3 nucleotides: TGCGCCAGCAGCCCCGGACAGGGTCGAGAGAATCAGCCCCAGCATTTT. This sequence encodes CASSPGQGRENQPQHF. The chain has TRBV5-1 and TRBJ1-5; TRBD1 matches at 8 bases. This CDR3 contains 16 residues. Germline assignment: CDR1 SGHRS and CDR2 YFSETQ. The ends lost 4 bases at V and 4 bases at J; junction bases unmatched: 10.

In its sample, this clonotype was seen many times. The chain couples TRBV19 to TRBJ1-5; the D is unclear. Deletions cut 8 bases from V and 3 bases from J, with 11 bases between. The CDR3 runs 13 residues. Germline loops: CDR1 LNHDA, CDR2 SQIVND (reference sequence). For the CDR3, the DNA is TGTGCCAGTTTTGGCCAGACCAATCAGCCCCAGCATTTT. The encoded protein is CASFGQTNQPQHF.

The chain has TRBV13 and TRBJ1-1; D call uncertain. The V gene's germline CDR1 is PRHDT and CDR2 FYEKMQ (reference sequence). V was cut by 4 bases and J by 1 base, with 10 bases left in between. CDR3 size: 14 residues. The CDR3 bases are TGTGCCAGCAGCTCCCTACCGGGGAACACTGAAGCTTTCTTT. This encodes CASSSLPGNTEAFF.